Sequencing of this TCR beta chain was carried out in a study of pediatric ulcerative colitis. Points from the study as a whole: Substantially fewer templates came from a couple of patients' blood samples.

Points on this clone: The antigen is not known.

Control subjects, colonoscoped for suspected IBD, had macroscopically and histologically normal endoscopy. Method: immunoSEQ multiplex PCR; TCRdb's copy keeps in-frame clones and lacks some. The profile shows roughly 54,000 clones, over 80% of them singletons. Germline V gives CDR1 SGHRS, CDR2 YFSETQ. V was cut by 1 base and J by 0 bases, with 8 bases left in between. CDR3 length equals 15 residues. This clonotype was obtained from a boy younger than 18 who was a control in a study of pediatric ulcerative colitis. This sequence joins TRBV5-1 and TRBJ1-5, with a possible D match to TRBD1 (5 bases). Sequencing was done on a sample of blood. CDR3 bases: TGCGCCAGCAGCTTGTGGGGCGATAGCAATCAGCCCCAGCATTTT. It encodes CASSLWGDSNQPQHF.